A selection of T cell receptor beta chains follows, all from one sample in a study of shared clonotypes between healthy human individuals. TCRdb keeps only in-frame clones here, not all; method: immunoSEQ multiplex PCR. The sample has 2,100,000 or so clones, 90% to 96% seen once; the top ten hold roughly 0.13%. Sequencing was done on a sample of naive CD4+ T cells sorted from blood. The source of these receptors is a man aged 18 to 30 in good health. The CDR3 runs from the conserved cysteine through the conserved F or W. A D gene is named only where the DNA matches it firmly. Part of the rows lack a size; the others show once, few, many or a class for expanded clones.

D | size | J | V | CDR3 | DNA
- | - | TRBJ2-2 | TRBV7-3 | CASSLSSNTGELFF | TGTGCCAGCAGCTTATCCTCGAACACCGGGGAGCTGTTTTTT
- | - | TRBJ1-2 | TRBV2 | CASSGIQGRIYGYTF | TGTGCCAGCAGTGGCATTCAGGGTCGTATTTATGGCTACACCTTC
- | - | TRBJ2-5 | TRBV2 | CASIGGAVGETQYF | TGTGCCAGCATCGGGGGCGCGGTAGGAGAGACCCAGTACTTC
- | - | TRBJ2-2 | TRBV2 | CASSIQVGQTGELFF | TGTGCCAGCAGTATCCAGGTCGGGCAAACCGGGGAGCTGTTTTTT
- | - | TRBJ2-7 | TRBV2 | CASGGVGGRSSYEQYF | TGTGCCAGCGGGGGAGTAGGCGGGCGCAGCTCCTACGAGCAGTACTTC
- | once | TRBJ1-2 | TRBV18 | CASSPPTNYGYTF | TGTGCCAGCTCACCCCCGACAAACTATGGCTACACCTTC
TRBD1 | - | TRBJ1-2 | TRBV28 | CASSLPDRGLGYGYTF | TGTGCCAGCAGTTTACCCGACAGGGGGCTTGGCTATGGCTACACCTTC
TRBD2 | - | TRBJ2-1 | TRBV7-6 | CASSPGLAGGPNEQFF | TGTGCCAGCAGCCCAGGACTAGCGGGAGGGCCAAATGAGCAGTTCTTC
TRBD1 | - | TRBJ1-5 | TRBV6-5 | CASSRGQGNQPQHF | TGTGCCAGCAGTCGGGGACAGGGCAATCAGCCCCAGCATTTT
TRBD2 | - | TRBJ2-1 | TRBV6-5 | CASSPPLAGGRQQFF | TGTGCCAGCAGCCCCCCCCTAGCGGGAGGCCGTCAACAGTTCTTC
- | once | TRBJ2-1 | TRBV30 | CAWSVRGGTYNEQFF | TGTGCCTGGAGTGTACGAGGAGGGACCTACAATGAGCAGTTCTTC
- | - | TRBJ1-5 | TRBV27 | CASSPGSNQPQHF | TGTGCCAGCAGTCCCGGGAGCAATCAGCCCCAGCATTTT
TRBD2 | - | TRBJ2-3 | TRBV7-3 | CASSLASGAGDTQYF | TGTGCCAGCAGCTTAGCTAGCGGGGCCGGAGATACGCAGTATTTT
- | - | TRBJ2-5 | TRBV4-1 | CASSLALKETQYF | TGCGCCAGCAGCCTAGCTTTAAAAGAGACCCAGTACTTC
- | once | TRBJ2-3 | TRBV29-1 | CSVGQVDTQYF | TGCAGCGTTGGACAGGTGGATACGCAGTATTTT
TRBD2 | - | TRBJ2-7 | TRBV6-5 | CASSYATSGPYEQYF | TGTGCCAGCAGTTACGCGACTAGCGGACCCTACGAGCAGTACTTC
- | - | TRBJ1-1 | TRBV5-4 | CASSLALPGNTEAFF | TGTGCCAGCAGCTTGGCCCTCCCAGGGAACACTGAAGCTTTCTTT
- | - | TRBJ2-5 | TRBV7-3 | CASSPRPPGNGETQYF | TGTGCCAGCAGCCCCCGACCCCCGGGCAATGGGGAGACCCAGTACTTC
- | - | TRBJ1-1 | TRBV4-1 | CASSQDPGRSEAFF | TGCGCCAGCAGCCAAGATCCGGGGAGATCTGAAGCTTTCTTT
- | - | TRBJ1-1 | TRBV5-4 | CASSGTSRSMNTEAFF | TGTGCCAGCAGCGGGACAAGCCGTTCCATGAACACTGAAGCTTTCTTT
TRBD1 | - | TRBJ1-2 | TRBV18 | CASSPRLTGGGYTF | TGTGCCAGCTCACCAAGGTTGACAGGGGGCGGCTACACCTTC
TRBD1 | - | TRBJ1-4 | TRBV5-1 | CASSRGDSATNEKLFF | TGCGCCAGCAGCCGGGGGGACAGCGCAACTAATGAAAAACTGTTTTTT
- | - | TRBJ1-5 | TRBV6-1 | CASSEEGRPNQPQHF | TGTGCCAGCAGTGAAGAGGGCAGACCCAATCAGCCCCAGCATTTT
- | - | TRBJ2-3 | TRBV7-9 | CASSPTGGTDTQYF | TGTGCCAGCAGCCCGACTGGAGGCACAGATACGCAGTATTTT
TRBD1 | - | TRBJ2-7 | TRBV7-4 | CASSYGTGDEQYF | TGTGCCAGCAGCTACGGGACAGGGGACGAGCAGTACTTC
- | - | TRBJ2-3 | TRBV29-1 | CSVDSASTDTQYF | TGCAGCGTTGACAGCGCTAGCACAGATACGCAGTATTTT
- | - | TRBJ2-5 | TRBV1 | CTSSQDMGPTSGKETQYF | TGCACCAGCAGCCAAGATATGGGCCCCACTAGCGGAAAAGAGACCCAGTACTTC
TRBD1 | - | TRBJ1-2 | TRBV15 | CATSREGQGDGYTF | TGTGCCACCAGCAGGGAGGGACAGGGGGATGGCTACACCTTC
TRBD1 | once | TRBJ1-4 | TRBV29-1 | CSVGARTGGVRTNEKLFF | TGCAGCGTTGGGGCGCGGACAGGGGGGGTTCGTACTAATGAAAAACTGTTTTTT
- | once | TRBJ2-5 | TRBV6-1 | CASSVGAKETQYF | TGTGCCAGCAGTGTCGGGGCTAAAGAGACCCAGTACTTC
TRBD1 | - | TRBJ1-5 | TRBV10-3 | CATTDRGLGQPQHF | TGTGCCACCACGGACAGGGGGCTGGGTCAGCCCCAGCATTTT
- | - | TRBJ2-5 | TRBV15 | CATSRGGPQETQYF | TGTGCCACCAGCAGAGGGGGGCCTCAAGAGACCCAGTACTTC
- | - | TRBJ2-1 | TRBV27 | CASSSRERGSNEQFF | TGTGCCAGCAGTTCGCGGGAGAGGGGGTCAAATGAGCAGTTCTTC
- | - | TRBJ1-6 | TRBV27 | CASKDRSAENSPLHF | TGTGCCAGCAAAGACAGGTCGGCTGAGAATTCACCCCTCCACTTT
TRBD1 | - | TRBJ1-5 | TRBV7-2 | CASSETGGASNQPQHF | TGTGCCAGCAGCGAAACAGGGGGCGCGAGCAATCAGCCCCAGCATTTT
- | - | TRBJ2-1 | TRBV28 | CASSRTGGVYNEQFF | TGTGCCAGCAGCCGCACAGGCGGGGTGTACAATGAGCAGTTCTTC
- | - | TRBJ2-7 | TRBV5-6 | CASSFHSYYEQYF | TGTGCCAGCAGCTTTCACAGTTACTACGAGCAGTACTTC
- | - | TRBJ1-6 | TRBV19 | CASSFPGAPLHF | TGTGCCAGTAGTTTCCCAGGGGCGCCCCTCCACTTT
TRBD2 | once | TRBJ2-3 | TRBV5-1 | CASSPASGLDTQYF | TGCGCCAGCAGTCCAGCTAGCGGATTAGATACGCAGTATTTT
- | - | TRBJ1-2 | TRBV2 | CASSDRATYGYTF | TGTGCCAGCAGTGATCGGGCAACATATGGCTACACCTTC
- | - | TRBJ2-7 | TRBV7-2 | CASSTHQEYEQYF | TGTGCCAGCAGCACCCACCAGGAATACGAGCAGTACTTC
TRBD1 | - | TRBJ2-1 | TRBV5-1 | CASSLVGTGVNEQFF | TGCGCCAGCAGCTTGGTTGGGACAGGGGTGAATGAGCAGTTCTTC
- | once | TRBJ1-1 | TRBV15 | CATSRDPPVSEAFF | TGTGCCACCAGCAGAGACCCGCCTGTTTCGGAAGCTTTCTTT
TRBD1 | - | TRBJ1-5 | TRBV30 | CAWSGQGVGQPQHF | TGTGCCTGGAGCGGGCAGGGGGTCGGTCAGCCCCAGCATTTT
- | - | TRBJ2-5 | TRBV28 | CASSRGQQLQETQYF | TGTGCCAGCAGTCGAGGACAGCAACTCCAAGAGACCCAGTACTTC
- | - | TRBJ1-4 | TRBV6-5 | CASSYGSGITNEKLFF | TGTGCCAGCAGTTACGGCAGTGGTATAACTAATGAAAAACTGTTTTTT
- | - | TRBJ1-3 | TRBV5-5 | CASSWDDRTSGNTIYF | TGTGCCAGCAGCTGGGACGACAGGACCTCTGGAAACACCATATATTTT
- | - | TRBJ1-5 | TRBV28 | CASSLWPDSHSNQPQHF | TGTGCCAGCAGCCTTTGGCCCGACAGTCATAGCAATCAGCCCCAGCATTTT
- | - | TRBJ1-5 | TRBV11-2 | CASSPDSPISNQPQHF | TGTGCCAGCAGCCCAGACAGCCCGATTAGCAATCAGCCCCAGCATTTT
TRBD2 | - | TRBJ2-2 | TRBV10-3 | CAISAMIGTSGTRGGELFF | TGTGCCATCAGTGCCATGATTGGGACTAGCGGGACCAGAGGCGGGGAGCTGTTTTTT
TRBD1 | - | TRBJ1-5 | TRBV5-1 | CASSLLPGQGGQPQHF | TGCGCCAGCAGCTTATTACCGGGACAGGGAGGCCAGCCCCAGCATTTT
- | - | TRBJ2-1 | TRBV6-1 | CASSEEVRRWDEQFF | TGTGCCAGCAGTGAAGAGGTTAGGAGATGGGATGAGCAGTTCTTC
- | - | TRBJ2-6 | TRBV25-1 | CASSATGLLWAGANVLTF | TGTGCCAGCAGTGCTACGGGACTGCTATGGGCTGGGGCCAACGTCCTGACTTTC
- | - | TRBJ1-2 | TRBV10-3 | CAISESGKGTYGYTF | TGTGCCATCAGTGAGTCGGGAAAGGGGACCTATGGCTACACCTTC
- | - | TRBJ1-3 | TRBV18 | CASSPWEGGSGNTIYF | TGTGCCAGCTCACCCTGGGAGGGCGGATCTGGAAACACCATATATTTT
TRBD2 | - | TRBJ2-1 | TRBV5-1 | CASSSMTSGNEQFF | TGCGCCAGCAGCTCGATGACTAGCGGGAATGAGCAGTTCTTC
- | - | TRBJ2-5 | TRBV28 | CASSPLVETQYF | TGTGCCAGCAGCCCCCTGGTGGAGACCCAGTACTTC
TRBD1 | once | TRBJ2-5 | TRBV30 | CAWGQGPETQYF | TGTGCCTGGGGACAGGGCCCAGAGACCCAGTACTTC
- | - | TRBJ1-2 | TRBV18 | CASSPGDYGYTF | TGTGCCAGCTCACCCGGGGACTATGGCTACACCTTC
- | - | TRBJ1-1 | TRBV18 | CASSQSRNTEAFF | TGTGCCAGCTCACAATCCCGAAACACTGAAGCTTTCTTT